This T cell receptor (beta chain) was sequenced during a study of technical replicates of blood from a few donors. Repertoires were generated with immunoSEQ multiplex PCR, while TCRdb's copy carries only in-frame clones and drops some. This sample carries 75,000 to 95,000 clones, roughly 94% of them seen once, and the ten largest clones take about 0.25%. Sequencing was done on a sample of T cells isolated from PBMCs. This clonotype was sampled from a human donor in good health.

CDR3 coding DNA: TGCGCCAGCAGCCAAGATGGGGCCACCACAGCCCCAGATACGCAGTATTTT. Its translation is CASSQDGATTAPDTQYF. The chain recombines TRBV4-1 with TRBJ2-3; possibly TRBD1 for D (5 bases). V was cut by 0 bases and J by 4 bases, with 17 bases left in between. This CDR3 contains 17 residues. From germline, CDR1 is MGHRA and CDR2 YSYEKL.